A selection of T cell receptor beta chains follows, all from one sample in a study of blood T cell repertoires in COVID-19. TCRdb's table, derived via immunoSEQ multiplex PCR, lists solely in-frame clones and lacks some. The sample has about 410,000 clones, around 91% seen once. Sequenced: peripheral blood. Receptors were obtained from a woman in her thirties or forties with COVID-19, enrolled during active disease. The CDR3 runs from the conserved cysteine through the conserved F or W. The order of the fields is V gene, J gene, D gene, clone size, CDR3 protein, CDR3 DNA. A D gene is named only where the DNA matches it firmly. Clone size is given for some rows only: seen once, a few or many times, or a class if the clone is expanded.

v_gene: TRBV28
j_gene: TRBJ2-3
d_gene: .
abundance: .
CDR3aa: CASSLLSSYGTDTQYF
CDR3nt: TGTGCCAGCAGTTTACTGAGTTCCTACGGCACAGATACGCAGTATTTT

v_gene: TRBV5-6
j_gene: TRBJ1-1
d_gene: TRBD1
abundance: .
CDR3aa: CASSLRTGGLRNTEAFF
CDR3nt: TGTGCCAGCAGCTTGAGGACAGGGGGTCTTCGGAACACTGAAGCTTTCTTT

v_gene: TRBV18
j_gene: TRBJ1-6
d_gene: .
abundance: .
CDR3aa: CASSPGSDNSPLHF
CDR3nt: TGTGCCAGCTCACCAGGGAGTGATAATTCACCCCTCCACTTT

v_gene: TRBV9
j_gene: TRBJ2-7
d_gene: .
abundance: .
CDR3aa: CASSVEQGGYEQYF
CDR3nt: TGTGCCAGCAGCGTAGAGCAGGGTGGGTACGAGCAGTACTTC

v_gene: TRBV2
j_gene: TRBJ1-2
d_gene: TRBD1
abundance: few
CDR3aa: CASNDRAAGYTF
CDR3nt: TGTGCCAGCAACGACAGGGCGGCTGGCTACACCTTC

v_gene: TRBV5-6
j_gene: TRBJ1-4
d_gene: TRBD1
abundance: once
CDR3aa: CASSLATGFEEKLFF
CDR3nt: TGTGCCAGCAGCTTGGCGACAGGGTTTGAGGAAAAACTGTTTTTT

v_gene: TRBV7-2
j_gene: TRBJ1-2
d_gene: .
abundance: .
CDR3aa: CASSLATGQGYGYTF
CDR3nt: TGTGCCAGCAGCTTAGCGACAGGCCAGGGCTATGGCTACACCTTC

v_gene: TRBV5-1
j_gene: TRBJ2-5
d_gene: .
abundance: .
CDR3aa: CASSFYRGWETQYF
CDR3nt: TGCGCCAGCAGCTTTTACAGAGGGTGGGAGACCCAGTACTTC

v_gene: TRBV6-5
j_gene: TRBJ1-5
d_gene: .
abundance: .
CDR3aa: CASKPGGHRNQPQHF
CDR3nt: TGTGCCAGTAAACCCGGGGGGCATCGCAATCAGCCCCAGCATTTT

v_gene: TRBV28
j_gene: TRBJ2-7
d_gene: .
abundance: .
CDR3aa: CASSIPLGLEQYF
CDR3nt: TGTGCCAGCAGTATACCACTAGGGTTGGAGCAGTACTTC

v_gene: TRBV6-2/TRBV6-3
j_gene: TRBJ2-1
d_gene: .
abundance: .
CDR3aa: CASSFSGYNEQFF
CDR3nt: TGTGCCAGCAGTTTTAGCGGATACAATGAGCAGTTCTTC

v_gene: TRBV6-5
j_gene: TRBJ1-5
d_gene: .
abundance: .
CDR3aa: CASTRSAGDQPQHF
CDR3nt: TGTGCCAGCACTAGGTCGGCAGGGGACCAGCCCCAGCATTTT

v_gene: TRBV7-2
j_gene: TRBJ2-2
d_gene: .
abundance: .
CDR3aa: CASSFPDENTGELFF
CDR3nt: TGTGCCAGCAGCTTCCCAGATGAGAACACCGGGGAGCTGTTTTTT

v_gene: TRBV4-3
j_gene: TRBJ2-2
d_gene: TRBD1
abundance: .
CDR3aa: CASSQSDRGGELFF
CDR3nt: TGCGCCAGCAGCCAGTCTGACAGGGGCGGGGAGCTGTTTTTT

v_gene: TRBV30
j_gene: TRBJ1-5
d_gene: .
abundance: .
CDR3aa: CAWSVPGQPQHF
CDR3nt: TGTGCCTGGAGTGTACCCGGGCAGCCCCAGCATTTT